This TCR beta chain originates from a study of blood T cell repertoires in COVID-19. Study summary: From the United States, Italy and Spain came samples of acute and convalescent COVID-19. From T cells, B-cell-depleted T cells, or PBMCs came the material, which was cDNA or gDNA.

This CDR3 contains 13 residues. The germline gives CDR1 DFQATT, CDR2 SNEGSKA (reference sequence). V lost 3 bases to trimming and J lost 5 bases, with 13 bases between them. Per the study methods: Scientists estimated how many nucleated cells there were by amplifying reference gene primers. Only in-frame clones appear in the TCRdb table, and some are missing; sequencing was by immunoSEQ multiplex PCR. The V and J calls and the clone size are those of that table, but D and trimming were determined from the DNA. Among about 40,000 clones listed, roughly 80% were seen once. This chain links TRBV20-1 with TRBJ1-1; no firm D call. Material: peripheral blood. The receptor was isolated from a woman aged 55 to 70 with acute or convalescent COVID-19. The CDR3 DNA follows: TGCAGTGCTAGTCGAGGTGTATTGACTGAAGCTTTCTTT. This translates into CSASRGVLTEAFF.